Given below is one T cell receptor beta chain in context. The data were taken from a study of blood T cell repertoires in COVID-19. The wider study: T cells, B-cell-depleted T cells, or PBMCs provided the cDNA or gDNA that served as material.

Authors' processing steps: For nucleated cells, counts were estimated from reference gene primer amplification. Measured with immunoSEQ multiplex PCR; TCRdb has only the in-frame clones, and not every one. The V and J calls and clone size come from that table; D and trimming were worked out from the DNA. Of fewer than 300,000 clones listed, roughly 90% are singletons. V was clipped by 4 bases and J by 3 bases; unmatched bases: 2. The length of the CDR3 is 15 residues. Germline V gene data show CDR1 as SQVTM and CDR2 as ANQGSEA. The V and J genes are TRBV29-1 and TRBJ2-3; 15 nucleotides match TRBD2. The clonotype was recovered from a man aged 30 to 45 with acute or convalescent COVID-19. Sequencing was done on a sample of peripheral blood. CDR3: CSVVGTSGGTDTQYF. CDR3 coding DNA: TGCAGCGTTGTAGGGACTAGCGGGGGGACAGATACGCAGTATTTT.